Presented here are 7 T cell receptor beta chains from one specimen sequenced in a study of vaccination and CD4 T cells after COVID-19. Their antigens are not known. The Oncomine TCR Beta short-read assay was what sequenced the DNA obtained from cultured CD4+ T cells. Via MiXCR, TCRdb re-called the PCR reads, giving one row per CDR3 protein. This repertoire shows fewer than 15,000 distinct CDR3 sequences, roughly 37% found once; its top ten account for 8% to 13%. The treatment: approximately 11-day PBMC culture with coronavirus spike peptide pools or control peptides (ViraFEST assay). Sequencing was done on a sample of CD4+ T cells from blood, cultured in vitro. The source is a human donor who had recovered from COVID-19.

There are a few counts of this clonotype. CDR3 DNA: TGTGCCAGCAGCTCCGGACTAGCGGTAGCCGGGACCCAGTACTTC. It yields the protein CASSSGLAVAGTQYF. J is TRBJ2-5 and V is TRBV7-2, with 10 bases matching TRBD2. The V segment lost 4 bases and the J segment 7 bases; nucleotides outside the gene matches: 9. Germline loops: CDR1 SGHTA, CDR2 FQGNSA. The CDR3 spans 15 residues.

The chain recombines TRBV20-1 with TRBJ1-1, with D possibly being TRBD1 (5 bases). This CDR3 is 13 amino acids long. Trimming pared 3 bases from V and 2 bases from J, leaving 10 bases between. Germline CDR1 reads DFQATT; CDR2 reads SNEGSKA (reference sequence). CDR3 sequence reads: CSASGGINTEAFF. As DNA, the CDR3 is TGCAGTGCTAGTGGGGGGATTAACACTGAAGCTTTCTTT.

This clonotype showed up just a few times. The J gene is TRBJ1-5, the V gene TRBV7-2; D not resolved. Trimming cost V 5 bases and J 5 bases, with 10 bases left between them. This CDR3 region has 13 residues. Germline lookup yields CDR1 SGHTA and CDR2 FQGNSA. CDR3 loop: CASSPRTDQPQHF. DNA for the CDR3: TGTGCCAGCAGCCCCCGCACTGATCAGCCCCAGCATTTT.

CDR3 DNA: TGCAGTGCTAGAGATCCAACAGGGGGCGGGGAGACCCAGTACTTC. This encodes CSARDPTGGGETQYF. V is TRBV20-1 and J is TRBJ2-5; TRBD1 agrees at 9 bases. This CDR3 spans 15 amino acids. V shed 0 bases, J shed 5 bases, and the junction held 7 bases outside the gene matches. Germline V gene lookup returns CDR1 DFQATT and CDR2 SNEGSKA (reference sequence).

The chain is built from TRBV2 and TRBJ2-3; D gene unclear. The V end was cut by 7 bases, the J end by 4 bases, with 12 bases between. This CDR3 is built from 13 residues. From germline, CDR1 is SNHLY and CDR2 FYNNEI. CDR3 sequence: CASTNALPDTQYF. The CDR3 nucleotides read TGTGCCAGCACGAACGCATTGCCAGATACGCAGTATTTT.

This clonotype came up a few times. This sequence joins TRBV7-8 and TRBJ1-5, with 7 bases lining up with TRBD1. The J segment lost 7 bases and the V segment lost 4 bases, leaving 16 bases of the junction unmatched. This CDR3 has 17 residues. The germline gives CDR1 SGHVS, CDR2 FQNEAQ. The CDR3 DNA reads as TGTGCCAGCAGCTATTATAGATCCGGACAGGCCGAGCAGCCCCAGCATTTT. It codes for CASSYYRSGQAEQPQHF.

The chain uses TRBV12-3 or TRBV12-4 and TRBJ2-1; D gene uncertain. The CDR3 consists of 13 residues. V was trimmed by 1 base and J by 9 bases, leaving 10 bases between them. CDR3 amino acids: CASSLEPLGEQFF. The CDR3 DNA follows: TGTGCCAGCAGTTTAGAGCCTCTTGGTGAGCAGTTCTTC.